The 21 T cell receptor beta chains reported below all come from one sample, sequenced in a study of cytomegalovirus exposure and HLA in healthy donors. This PCR relied on a set of 60 Vbeta primers and 13 Jbeta primers. Sequencing was performed with immunoSEQ multiplex PCR; in TCRdb, only in-frame clones are kept and a portion is missing. The profile covers about 190,000 clones, with about 81% appearing a single time and about 0.78% taken by the ten largest. Sequenced sample: PBMCs. These receptors were taken from a woman younger than 35 in good health and CMV-seronegative.

This chain links TRBV11-2 with TRBJ2-5; possibly TRBD1 for D (5 bases). V lost 0 bases and J 6 bases, leaving 17 bases between the germline ends. Germline loops: CDR1 SGHAT, CDR2 FQNNGV. The CDR3 contains 16 residues. CDR3 in amino acids: CASSLESGQGAQTQYF. The DNA of the CDR3 is TGTGCCAGCAGCTTAGAAAGTGGTCAGGGTGCGCAGACCCAGTACTTC.

In its sample, this clone was seen once. V is TRBV4-1 and J is TRBJ1-2; 10 bases match TRBD1. Trimming took 0 bases from V and 1 from J; bases not matched to a gene: 17. Germline CDR1 MGHRA, CDR2 YSYEKL. The CDR3 runs to 21 residues. DNA for the CDR3: TGCGCCAGCAGCCAAGAGCAAGGGTCCCGGGACAGGGGAGGAGGTAACTATGGCTACACCTTC. Protein sequence: CASSQEQGSRDRGGGNYGYTF.

This clone has more than one count but fewer than ten. At one end, the junction sequence differs from germline, possibly due to a read error. This chain joins TRBV6-1 and TRBJ1-4; 8 bases map to TRBD1. This CDR3 comprises 15 residues. From germline, CDR1 is MNHNS and CDR2 SASEGT. Written as DNA, the CDR3 is TGTGCCAGCAGCGAAGGGGACAGGCCCAGGGAAAAACTGTTTTTT. Protein product: CASSEGDRPREKLFF.

The chain recombines TRBV4-1 with TRBJ2-3; tentative D call: TRBD1 (5 bases). The CDR3 spans 15 residues. Trimming pared 1 base from V and 10 bases from J, leaving 18 bases between. Germline V gives CDR1 MGHRA, CDR2 YSYEKL. CDR3 sequence (DNA): TGCGCCAGCAGCCAAGGTGACAGTAAATCCCACGCGCAGTATTTT. Encoded protein: CASSQGDSKSHAQYF.

The rearrangement links TRBV11-2 to TRBJ2-1; TRBD1 matches 8 bases. Germline assignment: CDR1 SGHAT and CDR2 FQNNGV. CDR3 length equals 13 residues. V trimming: 6 bases; J trimming: 8 bases; junction bases outside the gene matches: 6. The CDR3 DNA sequence: TGTGCCAGCAGGAGACAGGGGACGGATGAGCAGTTCTTC. As protein: CASRRQGTDEQFF.

The V and J genes are TRBV25-1 and TRBJ1-1; D is ambiguous. Germline values: CDR1 MGHDK, CDR2 SYGVNS. CDR3 length: 15 residues. V lost 2 bases, J lost 3 bases, and 13 bases lay in between. The CDR3 DNA sequence: TGTGCCAGCAGTGAAAGGTCCGGGGTCTACACTGAAGCTTTCTTT. This codes for CASSERSGVYTEAFF.

CDR3 DNA sequence: TGTGCCAGCTCCATTCGGACTAGCGGGGCGGGGAATGAGCAGTTCTTC. Encoded protein: CASSIRTSGAGNEQFF. The rearrangement links TRBV18 to TRBJ2-1; 12 nucleotides match TRBD2. The CDR3 consists of 16 residues. After removal of 6 bases from V and 7 bases from J, the junction contained 10 bases not matched to a gene. Germline-derived CDR1 and CDR2 are KGHSH and LQKENI.

The chain has TRBV9 and TRBJ2-1, with D uncertain. This CDR3 comprises 15 residues. V was shortened by 0 bases and J by 2 bases, with 9 bases between the two germline ends. Germline V lookup: CDR1 SGDLS, CDR2 YYNGEE. The CDR3 loop reads CASSVGGDPYNEQFF. Here the CDR3 DNA reads TGTGCCAGCAGCGTAGGTGGAGACCCCTACAATGAGCAGTTCTTC.

This chain joins TRBV2 and TRBJ1-1, with 9 bases lining up with TRBD1. Germline-derived CDR1 and CDR2 are SNHLY and FYNNEI. This CDR3 has 15 residues. The V and J ends lost 7 bases and 1 base, in that order; junction bases with no gene match: 7. The CDR3 spells CASTGQGPWNTEAFF. The CDR3 bases are TGTGCCAGCACCGGACAGGGGCCGTGGAACACTGAAGCTTTCTTT. Based on the CDR3 plus reference TRBV2 and TRBJ1-1, the full variable domain is EPEVTQTPSHQVTQMGQEVILRCVPISNHLYFYWYRQILGQKVEFLVSFYNNEISEKSEIFDDQFSVERPDGSNFTLKIRSTKLEDSAMYFCASTGQGPWNTEAFFGQGTRLTVV.

The J gene is TRBJ1-2, the V gene TRBV6-5; no clear D gene. This CDR3 region has 14 residues. Trimming cost V 2 bases and J 0 bases, with 7 bases left between them. The germline V gene has CDR1 MNHEY and CDR2 SVGAGI. CDR3 in DNA: TGTGCCAGCAGTTACGGGCAAACTAACTATGGCTACACCTTC. Protein product: CASSYGQTNYGYTF.

The V and J genes are TRBV11-3 and TRBJ2-4; 13 bases align to TRBD2. J gave up 6 bases and V 5 bases, and 4 bases lay outside the gene matches. Looked up from germline, CDR1 is SGHNT and CDR2 is YENEEA. There are 15 residues in the CDR3. The CDR3 DNA is TGTGCCAGCAGCCGGACTAGCGGGGGCCTAAACATTCAGTACTTC. Its protein is CASSRTSGGLNIQYF.

V gene TRBV18 combines with J gene TRBJ2-5; 9 bases line up with TRBD2. Germline lookup yields CDR1 KGHSH and CDR2 LQKENI. The CDR3 contains 13 residues. J lost 3 bases, V lost 6 bases, and 2 bases had no gene match. CDR3: CASSRLAEETQYF. In DNA form, the CDR3 reads TGTGCCAGCTCGAGACTAGCGGAAGAGACCCAGTACTTC.

The chain combines TRBV2 with TRBJ2-1; 13 nucleotides line up with TRBD2. CDR3 length: 17 amino acids. Germline V gives CDR1 SNHLY, CDR2 FYNNEI. Trimming at V came to 5 bases and at J to 1 base, leaving 5 bases not matched to a gene. CDR3 sequence: CASSWTSGSVSYNEQFF. CDR3 nucleotides: TGTGCCAGCAGTTGGACTAGCGGGAGCGTGTCCTACAATGAGCAGTTCTTC.

The genes are TRBV7-9 and TRBJ1-1, with 7 bases that match TRBD1. The CDR3 loop spans 14 amino acids. Germline CDR1 and CDR2: SEHNR and FQNEAQ (reference sequence). The ends lost 5 bases at V and 4 bases at J; junction bases unmatched: 7. Here the CDR3 DNA reads TGTGCCAGCAGCCCGTATGACAGGGCCACTGAAGCTTTCTTT. Translation: CASSPYDRATEAFF.

The chain carries TRBV27 and TRBJ2-2, with D tentatively TRBD1 (6 bases). Germline V lookup: CDR1 MNHEY, CDR2 SMNVEV (reference sequence). This CDR3 is built from 16 residues. V was shortened by 4 bases and J by 6 bases, with 18 bases between the two germline ends. The CDR3 here is CASSSTFTGKAGELFF. CDR3 nucleotides: TGTGCCAGCAGTTCCACCTTCACAGGGAAGGCCGGGGAGCTGTTTTTT.

This clone was seen a single time. The chain carries TRBV29-1 and TRBJ2-5; D may be TRBD1 (6 bases). CDR1 and CDR2 from the germline V gene are SQVTM and ANQGSEA. The ends were cut back, 6 bases at V and 5 bases at J, with 7 bases in the middle. The CDR3 consists of 10 residues. This chain's CDR3 is CSVQGETQYF. CDR3 DNA: TGCAGCGTACAGGGTGAGACCCAGTACTTC. The whole variable domain, remainder taken from reference TRBV29-1 and TRBJ2-5, is SAVISQKPSRDICQRGTSLTIQCQVDSQVTMMFWYRQQPGQSLTLIATANQGSEATYESGFVIDKFPISRPNLTFSTLTVSNMSPEDSSIYLCSVQGETQYFGPGTRLLVL.

This clone was seen a single time. J is TRBJ2-7 and V is TRBV5-1, with D perhaps TRBD1 (6 bases). V was pared by 1 base and J by 2 bases, with 10 bases between. CDR3 length equals 14 residues. The germline CDR1 and CDR2 sequences are SGHRS and YFSETQ. This chain's CDR3 is CASSLLTGTYEQYF. CDR3 sequence (DNA): TGCGCCAGCAGCTTGTTGACAGGAACCTACGAGCAGTACTTC.

Only a few counts were recorded for this clone. The rearrangement links TRBV28 to TRBJ1-6; TRBD1 matches at 8 bases. Germline V gene data show CDR1 as MDHEN and CDR2 as SYDVKM. The CDR3 totals 16 residues. V gave up 6 bases and J gave up 5 bases; unmatched junction bases: 9. For the CDR3, the DNA is TGTGCCAGCAGGCCCGGCGACAGGGGCGATAATTCACCCCTCCACTTT. It is translated as CASRPGDRGDNSPLHF.

The chain recombines TRBV14 with TRBJ2-7; possible D gene TRBD2, 6 bases. The germline V gene has CDR1 SGHDN and CDR2 FVKESK. Trimming left V 4 bases short and J 1 base short, with 8 bases between. This CDR3 comprises 13 residues. The CDR3 coding sequence is TGTGCCAGCAGCCTTAGCGGTTCCTACGAGCAGTACTTC. As protein: CASSLSGSYEQYF.

This rearrangement joins TRBV6-5 to TRBJ1-1; D not resolved. V shed 1 base and J shed 3 bases, with 6 bases lying between them. The CDR3 spans 13 residues. Germline V gene sequence: CDR1 MNHEY, CDR2 SVGAGI. The CDR3 reads CASSYYPDTEAFF. The CDR3 DNA is TGTGCCAGCAGTTACTATCCGGACACTGAAGCTTTCTTT.

The genes are TRBV5-6 and TRBJ2-1, with TRBD2 matching over 13 bases. The CDR3 spans 15 residues. Looked up from germline, CDR1 is SGHDT and CDR2 is YYEEEE. With 3 bases clipped from V and 5 bases from J, the junction kept 2 bases outside the gene matches. The CDR3 DNA follows: TGTGCCAGCAGCTGGACTAGCGGGGGAAACAATGAGCAGTTCTTC. It encodes CASSWTSGGNNEQFF.